This T cell receptor beta chain was obtained from a study of blood T cell repertoires in COVID-19 (dated by TCRdb to 2018 to 2020). With regard to the full study: Samples covering the acute and convalescent phases of COVID-19 were provided by collaborators in the United States, Italy and Spain. The material from the prospective study consisted of cDNA or gDNA derived from T cells, B-cell-depleted T cells, or PBMCs. The dataset comprised deeply sampled blood TCRbeta repertoires from subjects exposed to, actively infected with, or recovered from COVID-19. A freely available public database, intended as a resource for researchers studying the immune response to SARS-CoV-2, is where the repertoires were released. Samples were obtained from the ongoing ImmuneRACE study (first 160 participants) and from 1,254 subjects provided by 6 global collaborators. Nearly every sample came with metadata listing a de-identified subject ID, COVID-19 status, age in years and sex. Where available, HLA class I and class II types were obtained from metadata supplied by the sample provider rather than from assay-based typing.

At one collaborating source in Seattle, patients were enrolled during active infection and were followed longitudinally through the course of disease. The collaborating institutions used their own protocols to collect whole blood in K2EDTA tubes. Collaborator samples were shipped for TCRbeta analysis as frozen whole blood, isolated PBMCs, or DNA extracted from either sample type. This clone was recorded once. Its antigen specificity is not known. Base qualities are not at hand, and no much larger clone is one base apart. What the research found in general, with its limitations: The quantity of clinical and demographic metadata differed by source and by participant and was supplied without curation.

TCRbeta CDR3 regions were amplified from genomic DNA by means of the immunoSEQ Assay, a bias-controlled multiplex PCR. For the original study's pipeline: Within the assay, amplification of reference gene primers was used to estimate how many nucleated cells each sample contained. To quantify the absolute abundance of each unique TCRbeta CDR3 rearrangement, sequence reads were collapsed and filtered. For each sample, productive Simpson clonality was calculated as the square root of Simpson's diversity index across productive rearrangements. TCRdb's version of the immuneACCESS table is confined to in-frame rearrangements and falls short of the full clone set. An unresolved V gene accounts for under half of the shortfall where checked; the remainder is of unknown origin. The DNA was the basis for D and trimming; V, J and clone size are from that table. Here the sample has fewer than 300,000 clones; approximately 84% occur a single time. The ten largest clonotypes hold around 10% of the sample.

The CDR3 covers 16 residues, taking in both the cysteine and the phenylalanine. Solely the CDR3 DNA is kept, with 48 bases framed from the first base. CDR1 SNHLY and CDR2 FYNNEI were looked up in the germline V gene. Compared with germline, V lacks 8 bases and J lacks 5 bases; bases without a gene match: 11. Sample: peripheral blood. The sequence derives from a man aged 50 to 59 with COVID-19, enrolled during active disease. The V and J segments used are TRBV2 and TRBJ2-3; 12 junctional bases match TRBD2. The DNA sequence is as follows: TGTGCCAGCTTCCCCACCCCGGGACTAGCGGGAGATACGCAGTATTTT. It specifies CASFPTPGLAGDTQYF. Joined to the reference TRBV2 and TRBJ2-3 proteins, this CDR3 gives the full variable domain: EPEVTQTPSHQVTQMGQEVILRCVPISNHLYFYWYRQILGQKVEFLVSFYNNEISEKSEIFDDQFSVERPDGSNFTLKIRSTKLEDSAMYFCASFPTPGLAGDTQYFGPGTRLTVL.